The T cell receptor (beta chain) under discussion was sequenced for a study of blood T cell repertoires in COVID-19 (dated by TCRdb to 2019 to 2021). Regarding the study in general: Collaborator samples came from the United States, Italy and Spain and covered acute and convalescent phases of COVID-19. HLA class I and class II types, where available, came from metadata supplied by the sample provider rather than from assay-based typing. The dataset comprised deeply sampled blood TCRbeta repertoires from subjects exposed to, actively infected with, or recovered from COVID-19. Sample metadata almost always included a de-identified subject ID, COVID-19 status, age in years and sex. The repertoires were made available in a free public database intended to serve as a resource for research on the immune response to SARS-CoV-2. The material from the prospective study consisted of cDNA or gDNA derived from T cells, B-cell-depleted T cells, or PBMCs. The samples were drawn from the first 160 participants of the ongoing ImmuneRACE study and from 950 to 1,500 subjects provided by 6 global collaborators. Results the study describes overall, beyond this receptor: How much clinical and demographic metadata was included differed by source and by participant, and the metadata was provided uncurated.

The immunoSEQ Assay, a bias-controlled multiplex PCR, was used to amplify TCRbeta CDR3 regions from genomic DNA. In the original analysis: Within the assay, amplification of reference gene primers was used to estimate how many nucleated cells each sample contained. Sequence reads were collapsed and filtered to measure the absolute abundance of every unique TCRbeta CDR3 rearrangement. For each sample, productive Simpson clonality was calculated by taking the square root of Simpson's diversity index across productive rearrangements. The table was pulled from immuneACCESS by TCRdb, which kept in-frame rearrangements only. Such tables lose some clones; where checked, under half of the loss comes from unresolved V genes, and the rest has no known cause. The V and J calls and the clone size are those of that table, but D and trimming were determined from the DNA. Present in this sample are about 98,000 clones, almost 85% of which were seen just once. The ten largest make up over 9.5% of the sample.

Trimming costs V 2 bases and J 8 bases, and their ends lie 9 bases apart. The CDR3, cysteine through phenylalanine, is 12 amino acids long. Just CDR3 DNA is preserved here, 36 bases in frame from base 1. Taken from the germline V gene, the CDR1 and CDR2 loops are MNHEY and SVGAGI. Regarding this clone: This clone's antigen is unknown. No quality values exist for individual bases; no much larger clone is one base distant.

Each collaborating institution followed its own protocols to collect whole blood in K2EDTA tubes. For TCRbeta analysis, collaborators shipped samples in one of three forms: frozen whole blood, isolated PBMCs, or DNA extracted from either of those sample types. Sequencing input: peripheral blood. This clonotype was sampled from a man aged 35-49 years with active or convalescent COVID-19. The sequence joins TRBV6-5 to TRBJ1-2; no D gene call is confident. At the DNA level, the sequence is TGTGCCAGCAGTTACGGAGGGTTGGGCTACACCTTC. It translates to CASSYGGLGYTF.